Below, 10 T cell receptor beta chains from the same sample are listed, as sequenced in a study of early T cells in non-severe SARS-CoV-2 infection. Using its own MiXCR run on the 5' RACE reads, TCRdb lists one record per CDR3 protein. The sample holds around 84,000 distinct CDR3 sequences, roughly a tenth seen once. The starting material was whole blood, obtained at baseline. The receptors derive from an adult who was a healthcare worker with PCR-confirmed SARS-CoV-2 infection or an uninfected control (not recorded which).

In its sample, this clonotype was seen many times. The rearrangement links TRBV10-2 to TRBJ1-5; 7 bases match TRBD1. V lost 8 bases, J lost 3 bases, and 7 bases stayed unmatched. The germline V gene has CDR1 WSHSY and CDR2 SAAADI. This CDR3 region has 14 residues. The CDR3 protein is CASRTTGNNQPQHF. In nucleotides, the CDR3 is TGCGCCAGCCGGACGACAGGGAACAATCAGCCCCAGCATTTT.

This clonotype was recorded many times. J is TRBJ2-1 and V is TRBV7-6; perhaps TRBD2 as D (6 bases). Trimming cost V 5 bases and J 5 bases, with 13 bases left between them. Per germline, CDR1 SGHVS and CDR2 FNYEAQ. This CDR3 has 14 amino acids. The CDR3 DNA sequence: TGTGCCAGCAGCCCGGGAGATCTGAACAATGAGCAGTTCTTC. Its translation is CASSPGDLNNEQFF.

V and J are TRBV5-4 and TRBJ1-4; tentative D call: TRBD1 (5 bases). Germline CDR1 reads SGHNT; CDR2 reads YYREEE (reference sequence). Trimming pared 4 bases from V and 3 bases from J, leaving 16 bases between. CDR3 size: 16 residues. The CDR3 nucleotides are TGTGCCAGCAGCGTCCAAGCGGGACTACCTAATGAAAAACTGTTTTTT. This sequence encodes CASSVQAGLPNEKLFF. The complete variable domain, with remaining parts taken from reference TRBV5-4 and TRBJ1-4, reads ETGVTQSPTHLIKTRGQQVTLRCSSQSGHNTVSWYQQALGQGPQFIFQYYREEENGRGNFPPRFSGLQFPNYSSELNVNALELDDSALYLCASSVQAGLPNEKLFFGSGTQLSVL.

The chain couples TRBV7-2 to TRBJ2-7; 7 positions agree with TRBD2. Trimming at V came to 5 bases and at J to 3 bases, leaving 13 bases not matched to a gene. The CDR3 contains 16 residues. CDR1 SGHTA and CDR2 FQGNSA come from the germline V gene. Here the CDR3 DNA reads TGTGCCAGCAGCCAGTCGTGGACTAGAAATAACTACGAGCAGTACTTC. Translating it yields CASSQSWTRNNYEQYF.

The chain employs TRBV7-9 and TRBJ2-1; 7 bases line up with TRBD1. Trimming took 3 bases from V and 6 from J; bases not matched to a gene: 5. This CDR3 region has 14 residues. Per the germline V gene, CDR1 is SEHNR and CDR2 is FQNEAQ (reference sequence). This CDR3 is CASSFAGQVNEQFF. CDR3 bases: TGTGCCAGCAGCTTTGCCGGACAGGTCAATGAGCAGTTCTTC.

The rearrangement uses TRBV10-3 and TRBJ2-3; D assignment may be TRBD1 or TRBD2 (6 bases each). Per the germline V gene, CDR1 is ENHRY and CDR2 is SYGVKD. Trimming cost V 4 bases and J 6 bases, with 11 bases left between them. The CDR3 has 13 amino acids. CDR3 amino acids: CAISVVGGDTQYF. In DNA form, the CDR3 reads TGTGCCATCAGTGTAGTAGGGGGGGATACGCAGTATTTT.

This clonotype has a handful of counts. J is TRBJ2-7 and V is TRBV6-1; TRBD1 matches 7 bases. Germline CDR1 reads MNHNS; CDR2 reads SASEGT. CDR3 size: 13 residues. The junction had 4 bases not matched to a gene; V was cut back by 5 bases and J by 3 bases. CDR3 amino acids: CASSPGQLYEQYF. CDR3 nucleotide sequence: TGTGCCAGCAGTCCGGGACAGCTCTACGAGCAGTACTTC.

In this sample, this clonotype turned up a few times. The rearrangement uses TRBV27 and TRBJ2-7, with D perhaps TRBD1 (6 bases). Germline V CDR1 and CDR2: MNHEY, SMNVEV (reference sequence). The CDR3 runs to 16 residues. The V gene lost 5 bases and the J gene lost 0 bases, with 17 bases spanning the gap. DNA for the CDR3: TGTGCCAGCAGTCCCCTGCCAGGGGCGTACTCCTACGAGCAGTACTTC. This gives the protein CASSPLPGAYSYEQYF.

This clonotype has ten or more counts. V is TRBV7-2 and J is TRBJ2-3; 7 bases line up with TRBD2. This CDR3 has 15 residues. With 5 bases clipped from V and 0 bases from J, the junction kept 5 bases outside the gene matches. The germline CDR1 and CDR2 sequences are SGHTA and FQGNSA. The DNA of the CDR3 is TGTGCCAGCAGCCAAGGACTAGTTAGCACAGATACGCAGTATTTT. This codes for CASSQGLVSTDTQYF.

A single count supports this clonotype. This chain connects TRBV6-1 to TRBJ2-1; the D is unclear. The CDR3 is made up of 12 amino acids. Germline V gene sequence: CDR1 MNHNS, CDR2 SASEGT. The V gene lost 6 bases and the J gene lost 3 bases, with 6 bases spanning the gap. The CDR3 loop is CASRNYYNEQFF. The CDR3 bases are TGTGCCAGCAGGAACTACTACAATGAGCAGTTCTTC.